This TCR beta chain was retrieved from a study of Ad26.COV2.S vaccination and SARS-CoV-2 variants. Study-level information: In the COV1001 trial, the donor was in the Ad26.COV2.S arm. The vaccine Ad26.COV2.S was put into the muscle once, or twice with 56 days between.

Documented treatment: roughly 19 received Ad26.COV2.S at low or high dose, single or two shots; roughly five received placebo; per-sample allocation not given. All samples were drawn on day 63, counting from the first vaccine or placebo injection. Clones were sequenced by immunoSEQ multiplex PCR, and TCRdb holds only the in-frame ones, with some missing. The table records around 450,000 clones, roughly 90% of them present only once. Per the germline V gene, CDR1 is SGHTA and CDR2 is FQGNSA. The CDR3 has 14 amino acids. V gave up 5 bases and J gave up 8 bases, with 16 bases separating them. This material consisted of peripheral blood, taken in a trial of Ad26.COV2.S vaccine versus placebo. The gene calls are TRBV7-2 and TRBJ2-1; maybe TRBD2 (6 bases). The source is a person between 18 and 65 years old who received the Ad26.COV2.S COVID-19 vaccine or a placebo. CDR3 in DNA: TGTGCCAGCAGCATGGCCCTGGCGGGGCATGAGCAGTTCTTC. It is translated as CASSMALAGHEQFF. The full variable domain, with the rest looked up from reference TRBV7-2 and TRBJ2-1, is GAGVSQSPSNKVTEKGKDVELRCDPISGHTALYWYRQSLGQGLEFLIYFQGNSAPDKSGLPSDRFSAERTGGSVSTLTIQRTQQEDSAVYLCASSMALAGHEQFFGPGTRLTVL.